Listed here are 11 T cell receptor beta chains from one sample, sequenced in a study of T cell responses to AZD1222 COVID-19 vaccine. The table came from immunoSEQ multiplex PCR; TCRdb's copy has only in-frame clones and leaves some out. The table lists 140,000 to 150,000 clones, roughly 87% of them singletons. The sequencing used peripheral blood, collected 28 days after the second AZD1222 dose. These receptors all stem from an adult who received the AZD1222 COVID-19 vaccine.

Only a few counts were recorded for this clone. The chain combines TRBV19 with TRBJ2-1; 9 bases map to TRBD2. Per germline, CDR1 LNHDA and CDR2 SQIVND (reference sequence). This CDR3 is 13 amino acids long. V lost 4 bases, J lost 8 bases, and 3 bases stayed unmatched. The chain's CDR3 is CASSNSGSDEQFF. The CDR3, as DNA: TGTGCCAGTAGTAATAGCGGGAGCGATGAGCAGTTCTTC.

This clone has only one observation. The chain is built from TRBV24-1 and TRBJ1-5, with 9 bases identical to TRBD1. Losses at the gene ends were 5 bases for V and 6 bases for J; bases not matched to a gene: 13. The V gene's germline CDR1 is KGHDR and CDR2 SFDVKD. The CDR3 has 17 amino acids. The CDR3 nucleotides read TGTGCCACCAGTGGCGCGTGGACAGGGGTTTTGGGTCAGCCCCAGCATTTT. The encoded protein is CATSGAWTGVLGQPQHF.

The chain links TRBV6-5 to TRBJ1-6; D might be TRBD1 (6 bases). The CDR3 loop spans 14 amino acids. V gave up 9 bases and J gave up 14 bases, with 23 bases separating them. CDR1 and CDR2 (germline): MNHEY, SVGAGI. Written as DNA, the CDR3 is TGTGCCAGTAACTACAGGGAGGGAGGCGGTACCCTCCACTTT. Protein: CASNYREGGGTLHF.

This chain connects TRBV6-2 or TRBV6-3 to TRBJ2-1, with 8 bases matching TRBD2. The germline gives CDR1 MNHEY, CDR2 SVGEGT. V gave up 3 bases and J gave up 7 bases; unmatched junction bases: 8. The CDR3 is 15 amino acids. In nucleotides, the CDR3 is TGTGCCAGCAGTTATGTTCTAGCGGGTGCTAATGAGCAGTTCTTC. As protein: CASSYVLAGANEQFF.

The rearrangement joins TRBV2 to TRBJ2-1; TRBD1 agrees at 12 bases. V gave up 5 bases and J gave up 6 bases; unmatched junction bases: 8. CDR3 length: 16 residues. Germline V gene lookup returns CDR1 SNHLY and CDR2 FYNNEI. CDR3 amino acids: CASSYPLGQGANEQFF. CDR3 DNA sequence: TGTGCCAGCAGTTATCCCCTGGGACAGGGGGCCAATGAGCAGTTCTTC.

The table lists this clone with a count of one. This chain uses TRBV5-4 with TRBJ2-3; D possibly corresponds to TRBD2 (6 bases). The CDR3 has 14 residues. Germline V lookup: CDR1 SGHNT, CDR2 YYREEE (reference sequence). The V end lost 0 bases, the J end lost 4 bases, and 9 bases lay between the germline ends. CDR3: CASSLGGGSDTQYF. The CDR3 DNA reads as TGTGCCAGCAGCTTGGGGGGAGGCTCAGATACGCAGTATTTT.

Comments on this clone: Other DNA sequences within the sample encode an identical CDR3. The chain uses TRBV19 and TRBJ1-5; the D gene is possibly TRBD1 (6 bases). V was trimmed by 2 bases and J by 0 bases, leaving 8 bases between them. The CDR3 sequence is 15 residues long. CDR1 is LNHDA and CDR2 is SQIVND in the germline V gene (reference sequence). This chain's CDR3 is CASSIRTDSNQPQHF. The CDR3 DNA sequence: TGTGCCAGTAGTATACGGACAGATAGCAATCAGCCCCAGCATTTT.

The chain links TRBV6-1 to TRBJ1-1; D ambiguous. The ends were cut back, 1 base at V and 1 base at J, with 10 bases in the middle. Germline CDR1 MNHNS, CDR2 SASEGT. This CDR3 region has 15 residues. CDR3 DNA sequence: TGTGCCAGCAGTGAAGGGGTCAGATGGAACACTGAAGCTTTCTTT. It translates to CASSEGVRWNTEAFF.

Only a few counts were recorded for this clone. Other DNA sequences from this sample encode an identical CDR3 as well. V gene TRBV12-3 or TRBV12-4 combines with J gene TRBJ1-6, with no clear D. Trimming removed 2 bases from V and 9 bases from J, with 5 bases in between. The CDR3 has 12 amino acids. For the CDR3, the DNA is TGTGCCAGCAGTTTATTGGGTTCACCCCTCCACTTT. Protein sequence: CASSLLGSPLHF.

The chain has TRBV7-2 and TRBJ2-1, with TRBD1 identical over 8 bases. Germline assignment: CDR1 SGHTA and CDR2 FQGNSA. With V trimmed by 5 bases and J by 5 bases, 5 bases remained unmatched. The CDR3 sequence is 14 residues long. The CDR3 sequence is CASSDGQGNNEQFF. The DNA for the CDR3 is TGTGCCAGCAGCGACGGACAGGGCAACAATGAGCAGTTCTTC.

In regard to this clone: This specimen includes other DNA sequences encoding the same CDR3. This sequence joins TRBV7-2 and TRBJ2-7; no reliable D call. CDR3 size: 13 residues. Trimming removed 5 bases from V and 2 bases from J, with 10 bases in between. The germline V gene encodes CDR1 SGHTA and CDR2 FQGNSA. The CDR3 bases are TGTGCCAGCAGCGGGTCCTTGGCCTACGAGCAGTACTTC. This gives the protein CASSGSLAYEQYF. The complete variable domain, with remaining parts taken from reference TRBV7-2 and TRBJ2-7, reads GAGVSQSPSNKVTEKGKDVELRCDPISGHTALYWYRQSLGQGLEFLIYFQGNSAPDKSGLPSDRFSAERTGGSVSTLTIQRTQQEDSAVYLCASSGSLAYEQYFGPGTRLTVT.